This is a list of T cell receptor beta chains from one sample in a study of control samples from healthy donors and cancer patients. Clones were sequenced by immunoSEQ multiplex PCR, and TCRdb holds only the in-frame ones, with some missing. The table lists fewer than 95,000 clones, over 75% of them singletons. The specimen was blood. These receptors were collected from a woman in her thirties or forties in good health. CDR3s include the opening cysteine and the closing phenylalanine or tryptophan. A D gene is named only where the DNA matches it firmly. The listing skips clone size in some rows; elsewhere it reads once, few, many or a size class.

d_call	clone_size	v_call	j_call	cdr3_nt	cdr3_aa
TRBD2	-	TRBV9	TRBJ2-5	TGTGCCAGCAGCCCCGGGACTAGCGGGGGGGCGGAGACCCAGTACTTC	CASSPGTSGGAETQYF
TRBD1	-	TRBV7-2	TRBJ1-3	TGTGCCAGCAGCTTAGCGGGGACAGGGACTGGAAACACCATATATTTT	CASSLAGTGTGNTIYF
-	-	TRBV12-3/TRBV12-4	TRBJ2-7	TGTGCCAGCAGTTTTAAATTCCACGAGCAGTACTTC	CASSFKFHEQYF
-	-	TRBV10-3	TRBJ2-4	TGTGCCATCAGTGAGGGATGGATTCAGTACTTC	CAISEGWIQYF
-	-	TRBV2	TRBJ1-1	TGTGCCCGCGGAGGGCCCAAAGCAGAAGCTTTCTTT	CARGGPKAEAFF
-	-	TRBV20-1	TRBJ2-1	TGCAGTGCTAGCGAGGGGCGTGAGCAGTTCTTC	CSASEGREQFF
TRBD2	once	TRBV5-1	TRBJ2-1	TGCGCCAGCAGCCGGACTAGCGGGGGGGCCTCCTACAATGAGCAGTTCTTC	CASSRTSGGASYNEQFF
TRBD2	-	TRBV7-3	TRBJ2-1	TGTGCCAGCAGCTTCCTTAGCGGGGGGGCTCTCGATGAGCAGTTCTTC	CASSFLSGGALDEQFF
-	-	TRBV6-5	TRBJ1-1	TGTGCCAGCAGTTATGGAAGGAATGAAGCTTTCTTT	CASSYGRNEAFF
TRBD1	-	TRBV13	TRBJ1-6	TGTGCCAGCAGCTTAGGGGGACAGGGAGCTTCACCCCTCCACTTT	CASSLGGQGASPLHF
TRBD2	-	TRBV4-3	TRBJ2-3	TGCGCCAGCAGCCAAGATCCGGCACTAGCGACCCGCGGAGATACGCAGTATTTT	CASSQDPALATRGDTQYF
-	few	TRBV5-8	TRBJ1-2	TGTGCCAGCAGCTCGGACCTTTCTAACTATGGCTACACCTTC	CASSSDLSNYGYTF
-	-	TRBV2	TRBJ2-5	TGCGCCAGCACCTACAGGGAAGGGGAGACCCAGTACTTC	CASTYREGETQYF
-	-	TRBV7-2	TRBJ1-1	TGTGCCAGCAGCTTATGGACAATGGTGAACACTGAAGCTTTCTTT	CASSLWTMVNTEAFF
-	-	TRBV6-5	TRBJ2-7	TGTGCCAGCTCCGCACGCTACGAGCAGTACTTC	CASSARYEQYF
TRBD2	-	TRBV5-4	TRBJ2-1	TGTGCCAGCAGCTTGGAAGGCGGGGGGGCCCGCAATGAGCAGTTCTTC	CASSLEGGGARNEQFF
-	-	TRBV30	TRBJ1-5	TGTGCCTGGAGTGTAGCCGGTAATCAGCCCCAGCATTTT	CAWSVAGNQPQHF
-	-	TRBV6-1	TRBJ1-2	TGTGCCAGCAGTGAGAGACGGGGTGGCTATGGCTACACCTTC	CASSERRGGYGYTF